This TCR beta chain was identified during a study of T cell repertoires in cytomegalovirus infection. This clonotype was observed a few times. Its antigen is unidentified. In TCRdb, the reads were re-called with MiXCR into one record per CDR3 protein. The sample contains about a million distinct CDR3 sequences, more than 25% of which appear only once. The CDR3 has 15 residues. The V and J ends lost 7 bases and 1 base respectively, with 14 bases between them. The germline CDR1 and CDR2 sequences are SNHLY and FYNNEI. Source: cultured CD8+ T cells from PBMCs, taken from culture after CMV antigen stimulation. The chain couples TRBV2 to TRBJ1-3; no reliable D call. This TCR derives from a human donor in good health (CMV status not recorded). Some clones in this sample may be carry-over from other donors' samples. The CDR3 DNA reads as TGTGCCAGCATGGGGAGTTCCCAGTCTGGAAACACCATATATTTT. This translates into CASMGSSQSGNTIYF.